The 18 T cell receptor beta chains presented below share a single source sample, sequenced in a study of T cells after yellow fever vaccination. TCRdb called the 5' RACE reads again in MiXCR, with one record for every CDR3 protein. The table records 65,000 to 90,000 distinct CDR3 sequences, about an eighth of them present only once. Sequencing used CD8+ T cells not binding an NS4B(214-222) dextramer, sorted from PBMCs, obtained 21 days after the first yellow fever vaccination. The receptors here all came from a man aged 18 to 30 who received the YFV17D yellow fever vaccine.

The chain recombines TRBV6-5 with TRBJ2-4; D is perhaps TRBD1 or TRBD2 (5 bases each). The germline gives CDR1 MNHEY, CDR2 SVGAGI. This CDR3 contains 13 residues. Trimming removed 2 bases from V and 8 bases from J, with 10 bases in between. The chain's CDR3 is CASSYGGADIQYF. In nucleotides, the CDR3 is TGTGCCAGCAGTTACGGGGGTGCGGACATTCAGTACTTC.

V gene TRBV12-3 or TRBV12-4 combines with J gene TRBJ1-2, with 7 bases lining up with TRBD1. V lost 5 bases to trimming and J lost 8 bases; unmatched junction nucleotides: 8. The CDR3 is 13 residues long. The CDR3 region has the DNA TGTGCCAGCAGTGTCGACAGGGTTAAGGGCTACACCTTC. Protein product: CASSVDRVKGYTF.

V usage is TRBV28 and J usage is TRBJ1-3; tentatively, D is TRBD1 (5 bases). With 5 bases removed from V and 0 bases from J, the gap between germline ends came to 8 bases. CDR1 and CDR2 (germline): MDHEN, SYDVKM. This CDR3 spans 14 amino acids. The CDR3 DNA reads TGTGCCAGCAGTACAGGAGTCTCTGGAAACACCATATATTTT. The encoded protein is CASSTGVSGNTIYF.

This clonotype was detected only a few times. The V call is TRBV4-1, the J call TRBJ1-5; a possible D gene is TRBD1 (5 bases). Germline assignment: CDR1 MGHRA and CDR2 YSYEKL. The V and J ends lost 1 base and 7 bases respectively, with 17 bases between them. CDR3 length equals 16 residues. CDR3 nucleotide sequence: TGCGCCAGCAGCCAAGCCGCAGGGATGAACAACCAGCCCCAGCATTTT. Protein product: CASSQAAGMNNQPQHF.

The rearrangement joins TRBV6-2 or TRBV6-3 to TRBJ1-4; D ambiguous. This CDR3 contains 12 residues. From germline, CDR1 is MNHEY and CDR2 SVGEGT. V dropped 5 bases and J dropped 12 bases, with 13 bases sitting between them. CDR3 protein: CASSRESGELFF. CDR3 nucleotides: TGTGCCAGCAGTCGGGAGTCCGGGGAACTGTTTTTT.

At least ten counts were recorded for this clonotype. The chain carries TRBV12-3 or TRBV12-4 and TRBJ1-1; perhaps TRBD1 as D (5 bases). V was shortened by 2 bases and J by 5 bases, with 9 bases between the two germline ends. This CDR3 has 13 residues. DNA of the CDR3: TGTGCCAGCAGTTTATGGGGGGGGACTGAAGCTTTCTTT. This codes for CASSLWGGTEAFF.

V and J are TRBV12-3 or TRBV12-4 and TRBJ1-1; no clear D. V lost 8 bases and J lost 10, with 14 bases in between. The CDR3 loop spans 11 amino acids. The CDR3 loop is CASGRTAGAFF. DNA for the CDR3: TGTGCCAGCGGAAGGACGGCCGGAGCTTTCTTT.

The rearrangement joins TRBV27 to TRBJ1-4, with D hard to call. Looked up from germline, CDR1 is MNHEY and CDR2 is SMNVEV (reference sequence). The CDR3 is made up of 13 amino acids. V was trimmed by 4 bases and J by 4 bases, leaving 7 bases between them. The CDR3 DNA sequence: TGTGCCAGCAGTTACAGCCGTAATGAAAAACTGTTTTTT. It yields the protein CASSYSRNEKLFF.

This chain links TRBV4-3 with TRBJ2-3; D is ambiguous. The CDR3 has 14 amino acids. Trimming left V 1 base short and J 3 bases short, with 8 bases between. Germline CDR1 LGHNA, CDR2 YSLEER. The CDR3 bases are TGCGCCAGCAGCCAAGTCCAGAGGACAGATACGCAGTATTTT. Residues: CASSQVQRTDTQYF.

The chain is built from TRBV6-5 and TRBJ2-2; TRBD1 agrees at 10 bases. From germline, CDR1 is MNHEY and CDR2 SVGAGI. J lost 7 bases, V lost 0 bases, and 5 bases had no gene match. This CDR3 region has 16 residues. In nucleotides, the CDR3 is TGTGCCAGCAGTTACTCGGGGACAGGGGTTGGCGGGGAGCTGTTTTTT. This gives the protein CASSYSGTGVGGELFF.

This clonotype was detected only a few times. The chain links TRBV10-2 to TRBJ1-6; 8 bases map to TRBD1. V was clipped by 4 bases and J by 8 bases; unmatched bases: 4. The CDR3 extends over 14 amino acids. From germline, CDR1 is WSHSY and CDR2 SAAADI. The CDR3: CASSGTGNYSPLHF. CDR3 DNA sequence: TGCGCCAGCAGTGGGACAGGGAACTATTCACCCCTCCACTTT.

CDR3 DNA: TGCGCCAGCAGCTTCCCAGTTAGGAGCTCTGGGGCCAACGTCCTGACTTTC. Translated, it gives CASSFPVRSSGANVLTF. The chain combines TRBV5-1 with TRBJ2-6, with unresolved D. V lost 2 bases to trimming and J lost 0 bases, with 12 bases between them. Germline CDR1 reads SGHRS; CDR2 reads YFSETQ. The CDR3 runs to 17 residues.

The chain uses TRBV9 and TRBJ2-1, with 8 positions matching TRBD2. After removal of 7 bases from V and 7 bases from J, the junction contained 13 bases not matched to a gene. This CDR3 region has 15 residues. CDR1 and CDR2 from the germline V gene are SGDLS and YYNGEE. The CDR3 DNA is TGTGCCAGCTCTGGCGGGGGGTCCGCGGGTAATGAGCAGTTCTTC. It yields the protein CASSGGGSAGNEQFF.

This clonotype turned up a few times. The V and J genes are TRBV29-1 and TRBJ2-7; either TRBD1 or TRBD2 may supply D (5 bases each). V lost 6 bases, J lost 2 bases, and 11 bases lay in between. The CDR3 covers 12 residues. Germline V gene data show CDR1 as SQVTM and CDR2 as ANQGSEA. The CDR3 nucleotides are TGCAGCGTGGCCGGGACCCCCTACGAGCAGTACTTC. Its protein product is CSVAGTPYEQYF.

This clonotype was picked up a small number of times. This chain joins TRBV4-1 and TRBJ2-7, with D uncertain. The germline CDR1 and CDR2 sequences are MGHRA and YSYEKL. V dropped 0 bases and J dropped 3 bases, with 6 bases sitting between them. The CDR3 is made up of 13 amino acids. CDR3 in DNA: TGCGCCAGCAGCCAAGAACGCGGCTACGAGCAGTACTTC. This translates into CASSQERGYEQYF.

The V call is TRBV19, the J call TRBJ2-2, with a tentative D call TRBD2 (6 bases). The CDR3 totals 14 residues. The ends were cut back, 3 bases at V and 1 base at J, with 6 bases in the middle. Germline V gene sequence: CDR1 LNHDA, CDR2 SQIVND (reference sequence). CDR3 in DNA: TGTGCCAGTAGTATGGAGGGGAACACCGGGGAGCTGTTTTTT. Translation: CASSMEGNTGELFF.

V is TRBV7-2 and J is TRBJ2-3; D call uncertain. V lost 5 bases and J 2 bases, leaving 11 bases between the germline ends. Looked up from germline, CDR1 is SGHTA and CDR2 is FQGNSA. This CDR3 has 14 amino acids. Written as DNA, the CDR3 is TGTGCCAGCAGCCCCACCTACTCCACAGATACGCAGTATTTT. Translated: CASSPTYSTDTQYF.

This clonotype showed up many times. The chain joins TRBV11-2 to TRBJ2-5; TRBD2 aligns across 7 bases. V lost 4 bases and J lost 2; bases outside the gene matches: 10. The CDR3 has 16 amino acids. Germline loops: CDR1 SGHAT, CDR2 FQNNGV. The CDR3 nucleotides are TGTGCCAGCAGCTCAGCGGAGGGAGGGTGGCAAGAGACCCAGTACTTC. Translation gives CASSSAEGGWQETQYF.